One sample yielded the 15 T cell receptor beta chains listed below, sequenced in a study of blood T cell repertoires in COVID-19. TCRdb's table, derived via immunoSEQ multiplex PCR, lists solely in-frame clones and lacks some. The table records about 50,000 clones, about 84% of them present only once. The sample taken for sequencing was peripheral blood. These receptors were collected from a woman aged 55-69 years with acute or convalescent COVID-19.

The chain uses TRBV19 and TRBJ2-7; TRBD2 matches at 7 bases. From germline, CDR1 is LNHDA and CDR2 SQIVND (reference sequence). The V segment lost 3 bases and the J segment 1 base; nucleotides outside the gene matches: 9. The CDR3 sequence is 16 residues long. This CDR3 reads CASSIFGGSASYEQYF. In DNA, the CDR3 is TGTGCCAGTAGTATCTTTGGCGGGAGTGCGTCCTACGAGCAGTACTTC.

The chain links TRBV7-9 to TRBJ2-7; D gene unclear. The length of the CDR3 is 12 residues. CDR1 is SEHNR and CDR2 is FQNEAQ in the germline V gene (reference sequence). The V gene lost 7 bases and the J gene lost 1 base, with 8 bases spanning the gap. The CDR3 region is CASNQVSYEQYF. CDR3 sequence (DNA): TGTGCCAGCAACCAGGTTTCCTACGAGCAGTACTTC. The variable domain in full, with the rest retrieved from reference TRBV7-9 and TRBJ2-7, is DTGVSQNPRHKITKRGQNVTFRCDPISEHNRLYWYRQTLGQGPEFLTYFQNEAQLEKSRLLSDRFSAERPKGSFSTLEIQRTEQGDSAMYLCASNQVSYEQYFGPGTRLTVT.

The rearrangement links TRBV5-1 to TRBJ1-1; TRBD1 matches 9 bases. This CDR3 is 17 amino acids long. With 0 bases clipped from V and 0 bases from J, the junction kept 6 bases outside the gene matches. From germline, CDR1 is SGHRS and CDR2 YFSETQ. CDR3 nucleotide sequence: TGCGCCAGCAGCTTGGGACAGGGGGGAGGGATGAACACTGAAGCTTTCTTT. Translation: CASSLGQGGGMNTEAFF.

V usage is TRBV7-2 and J usage is TRBJ2-1; D gene uncertain. V lost 2 bases and J 4 bases, leaving 12 bases between the germline ends. The CDR3 is made up of 15 amino acids. The germline V gene encodes CDR1 SGHTA and CDR2 FQGNSA. The CDR3 nucleotides read TGTGCCAGCAGCTTAAGCGAGGCCCAATACAATGAGCAGTTCTTC. It is translated as CASSLSEAQYNEQFF.

The V call is TRBV11-3, the J call TRBJ2-7; 7 positions match TRBD2. Germline loops: CDR1 SGHNT, CDR2 YENEEA. There are 14 residues in the CDR3. The ends lost 5 bases at V and 5 bases at J; junction bases unmatched: 9. The CDR3 bases are TGTGCCAGCAGCCCGAGCTGGGACTACCACGAGCAGTACTTC. As protein: CASSPSWDYHEQYF. The full variable domain, in which reference TRBV11-3 and TRBJ2-7 provide the parts outside the CDR3, is EAGVVQSPRYKIIEKKQPVAFWCNPISGHNTLYWYLQNLGQGPELLIRYENEEAVDDSQLPKDRFSAERLKGVDSTLKIQPAELGDSAVYLCASSPSWDYHEQYFGPGTRLTVT.

V is TRBV27 and J is TRBJ1-2, with 10 bases fitting TRBD1. Germline trimming cut 6 bases from V and 1 base from J; bases unmatched to any gene: 8. The CDR3 runs 16 residues. The V gene's germline CDR1 is MNHEY and CDR2 SMNVEV (reference sequence). The CDR3 sequence is CASSPGQGSHNYGYTF. The CDR3 region has the DNA TGTGCCAGCAGCCCGGGACAGGGGTCCCATAACTATGGCTACACCTTC.

Concerning this clone: One end of the junction is discordant with germline, which a read error may explain. The rearrangement joins TRBV19 to TRBJ2-1; TRBD1 matches at 8 bases. Germline V gene sequence: CDR1 LNHDA, CDR2 SQIVND (reference sequence). The CDR3 consists of 16 residues. The CDR3 coding sequence is TGTGCCAGTAGCATAGGACAGGGTCGTGTTTACAATGAGCAGTTCTTC. This encodes CASSIGQGRVYNEQFF.

The gene calls are TRBV7-9 and TRBJ2-7, with TRBD2 identical over 11 bases. The CDR3 length is 15 residues. Trimming cost V 4 bases and J 4 bases; bases outside gene matches: 6. Germline assignment: CDR1 SEHNR and CDR2 FQNEAQ (reference sequence). The CDR3 spells CASSSRTSGPYEQYF. CDR3 in DNA: TGTGCCAGCAGCTCGAGGACTAGCGGGCCTTACGAGCAGTACTTC.

This sequence joins TRBV3-1 (or the pseudogene TRBV3-2) and TRBJ2-3; 10 bases fit TRBD1. The CDR3 length is 15 residues. Trimming took 4 bases from V and 4 from J; bases not matched to a gene: 5. Germline values: CDR1 LGHDT, CDR2 YNNKEL (reference sequence). In DNA, the CDR3 is TGTGCCAGCAGCCCGGGACAGGGGTGGTCAGATACGCAGTATTTT. Protein product: CASSPGQGWSDTQYF.

The gene calls are TRBV9 and TRBJ1-1, with 8 bases aligning to TRBD1. The junction had 3 bases not matched to a gene; V was cut back by 3 bases and J by 8 bases. The CDR3 is 12 residues long. CDR1 SGDLS and CDR2 YYNGEE come from the germline V gene. The CDR3 coding sequence is TGTGCCAGCAGCGGGACAGGGCGAGAAGCTTTCTTT. It yields the protein CASSGTGREAFF.

The chain links TRBV19 to TRBJ2-2, with 12 bases lining up with TRBD2. The ends lost 4 bases at V and 5 bases at J; junction bases unmatched: 5. The CDR3 is made up of 16 amino acids. Germline assignment: CDR1 LNHDA and CDR2 SQIVND (reference sequence). DNA for the CDR3: TGTGCCAGTAGTAAACCGGGACTAGCGGGTACCGGGGAGCTGTTTTTT. The encoded protein is CASSKPGLAGTGELFF.

The CDR3: CASRGTWFGEKLFF. The CDR3 DNA follows: TGTGCCAGCAGGGGGACATGGTTCGGAGAAAAACTGTTTTTT. The rearrangement links TRBV2 to TRBJ1-4, with a possible D match to TRBD1 (6 bases). The CDR3 is made up of 14 amino acids. V shed 6 bases and J shed 8 bases, with 16 bases lying between them. From germline, CDR1 is SNHLY and CDR2 FYNNEI.

The CDR3 here is CASSLRQGNEKLFF. The CDR3 DNA is TGTGCCAGCAGCCTTCGACAGGGTAATGAAAAACTGTTTTTT. V and J are TRBV5-8 and TRBJ1-4; TRBD1 matches at 7 bases. The V segment lost 4 bases and the J segment 4 bases; nucleotides outside the gene matches: 4. Germline V gene lookup returns CDR1 SGHTS and CDR2 YDEGEE. The CDR3 spans 14 residues.

The chain has TRBV19 and TRBJ2-2, with TRBD1 matching 9 bases. Germline V gene sequence: CDR1 LNHDA, CDR2 SQIVND (reference sequence). The CDR3 extends over 18 amino acids. Unmatched junction bases numbered 10, after V lost 4 bases and J lost 1 base. The CDR3 nucleotides are TGTGCCAGTAGTAGCCCCTCTCCGGGACAGGGGAACACCGGGGAGCTGTTTTTT. Its translation is CASSSPSPGQGNTGELFF.

This clone was seen a few times. The chain carries TRBV29-1 and TRBJ1-1; D call uncertain. Trimming removed 5 bases at V and 7 bases at J, with 17 bases between. CDR1 is SQVTM and CDR2 is ANQGSEA in the germline V gene. The CDR3 is made up of 13 amino acids. CDR3 nucleotides: TGCAGCGTTTTATCAACATGGAGATATGAAGCTTTCTTT. Translation: CSVLSTWRYEAFF.